This T cell receptor beta chain came from a study of graft-versus-host responses after intestinal transplantation. Study overall: Transplants given to recipients were multivisceral, liver-intestinal, or isolated intestinal.

Study-wide points: Peak circulating GvH clone levels tracked with early post-transplant HvG declines. Those patients showing graft-donor T cell macrochimerism displayed high graft-versus-host to host-versus-graft clonal ratios in allografts.

Worth noting for this clone: Its target is not known.

V gave up 1 base and J gave up 3 bases, with 11 bases separating them. From germline, CDR1 is SGHTA and CDR2 FQGNSA. The CDR3 sequence is 15 residues long. Measured with immunoSEQ multiplex PCR; TCRdb has only the in-frame clones, and not every one. The table shows approximately 99,000 clones, with 91% occurring only once. V is TRBV7-2 and J is TRBJ2-3, with D possibly being TRBD2 (5 bases). This receptor was identified in a human donor who was the organ donor for an intestinal transplant. This sample comprised unstimulated CD4+ T cells sorted from spleen or lymph node cells, obtained before transplant. The CDR3 reads CASSLDGRTTDTQYF. The CDR3 DNA reads as TGTGCCAGCAGCTTAGACGGGCGGACTACAGATACGCAGTATTTT. The variable domain in full, completed from reference TRBV7-2 and TRBJ2-3, reads GAGVSQSPSNKVTEKGKDVELRCDPISGHTALYWYRQSLGQGLEFLIYFQGNSAPDKSGLPSDRFSAERTGGSVSTLTIQRTQQEDSAVYLCASSLDGRTTDTQYFGPGTRLTVL.